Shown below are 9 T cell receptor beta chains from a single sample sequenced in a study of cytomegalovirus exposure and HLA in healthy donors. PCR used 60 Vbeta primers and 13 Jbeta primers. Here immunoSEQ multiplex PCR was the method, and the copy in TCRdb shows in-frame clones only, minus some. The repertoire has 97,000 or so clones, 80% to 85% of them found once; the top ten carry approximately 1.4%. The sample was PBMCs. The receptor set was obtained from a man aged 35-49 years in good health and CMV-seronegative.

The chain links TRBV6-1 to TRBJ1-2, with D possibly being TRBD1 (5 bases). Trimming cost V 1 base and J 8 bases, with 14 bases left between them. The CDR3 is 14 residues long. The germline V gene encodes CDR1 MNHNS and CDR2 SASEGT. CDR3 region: CASSEGGGVRGYTF. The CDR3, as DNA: TGTGCCAGCAGTGAAGGAGGAGGGGTCCGAGGCTACACCTTC.

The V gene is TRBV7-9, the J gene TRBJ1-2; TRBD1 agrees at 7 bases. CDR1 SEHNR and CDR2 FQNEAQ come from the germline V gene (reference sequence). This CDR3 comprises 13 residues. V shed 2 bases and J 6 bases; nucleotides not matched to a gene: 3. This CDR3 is CASSLRGTDGYTF. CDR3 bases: TGTGCCAGCAGCTTACGGGGGACAGATGGCTACACCTTC. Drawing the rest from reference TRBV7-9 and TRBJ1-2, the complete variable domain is DTGVSQNPRHKITKRGQNVTFRCDPISEHNRLYWYRQTLGQGPEFLTYFQNEAQLEKSRLLSDRFSAERPKGSFSTLEIQRTEQGDSAMYLCASSLRGTDGYTFGSGTRLTVV.

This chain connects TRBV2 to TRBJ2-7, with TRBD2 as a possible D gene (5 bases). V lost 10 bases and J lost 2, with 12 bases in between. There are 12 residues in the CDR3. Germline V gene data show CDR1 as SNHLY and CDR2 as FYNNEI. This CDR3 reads CATGVDPYEQYF. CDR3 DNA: TGTGCCACCGGGGTAGACCCCTACGAGCAGTACTTC.

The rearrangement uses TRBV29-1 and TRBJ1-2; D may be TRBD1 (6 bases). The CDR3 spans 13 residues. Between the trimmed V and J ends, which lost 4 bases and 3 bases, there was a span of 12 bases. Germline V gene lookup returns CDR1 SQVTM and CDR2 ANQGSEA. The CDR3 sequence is CSVAPTGYYGYTF. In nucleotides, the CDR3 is TGCAGCGTTGCCCCGACAGGCTACTATGGCTACACCTTC.

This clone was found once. The CDR3 loop reads CASRTGGETQYF. CDR3 bases: TGTGCCAGCAGGACAGGGGGAGAGACCCAGTACTTC. The chain couples TRBV27 to TRBJ2-5, with TRBD1 matching over 9 bases. Unmatched junction bases numbered 0, after V lost 6 bases and J lost 4 bases. The CDR3 is 12 amino acids. Germline V gene sequence: CDR1 MNHEY, CDR2 SMNVEV (reference sequence).

CDR3 bases: TGTGCCAGCAGCCCCAAACTGAACTCACCCCTCCACTTT. It translates to CASSPKLNSPLHF. The genes are TRBV7-2 and TRBJ1-6; D gene unclear. Germline CDR1 and CDR2: SGHTA and FQGNSA. The length of the CDR3 is 13 residues. With 5 bases removed from V and 10 bases from J, the gap between germline ends came to 12 bases.

The DNA for the CDR3 is TGTGCCAGCAGTTTAACTAGCGGGGGCTCCTACGAGCAGTACTTC. It yields the protein CASSLTSGGSYEQYF. The gene calls are TRBV6-6 and TRBJ2-7, with TRBD2 matching over 11 bases. The germline V gene encodes CDR1 MNHNY and CDR2 SVGAGI (reference sequence). The CDR3 sequence is 15 residues long. The V and J ends lost 4 bases and 0 bases, in that order; junction bases with no gene match: 2.

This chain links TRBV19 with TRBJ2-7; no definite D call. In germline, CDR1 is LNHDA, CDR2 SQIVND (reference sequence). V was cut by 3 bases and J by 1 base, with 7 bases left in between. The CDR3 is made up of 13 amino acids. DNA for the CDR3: TGTGCCAGTAGTATTGGCCAATCCTACGAGCAGTACTTC. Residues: CASSIGQSYEQYF.

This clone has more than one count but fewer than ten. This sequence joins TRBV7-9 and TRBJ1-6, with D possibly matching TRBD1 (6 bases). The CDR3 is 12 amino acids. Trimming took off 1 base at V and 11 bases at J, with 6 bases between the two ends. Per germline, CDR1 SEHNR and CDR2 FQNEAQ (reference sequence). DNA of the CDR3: TGTGCCAGCAGCTTAGACAGGGCACCCCTCCACTTT. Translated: CASSLDRAPLHF.